Shown below are 15 T cell receptor beta chains from a single sample sequenced in a study of CD8 T cells in ankylosing spondylitis. One entry per CDR3 protein results from TCRdb running MiXCR on the 5' RACE reads. The table shows approximately 140,000 distinct CDR3 sequences, with approximately 9.7% occurring only once. Sequenced: blood, either unsorted or a sorted T cell fraction (not recorded which). The source is a male donor with ankylosing spondylitis or in good health (not recorded which).

There are many counts of this clonotype. This rearrangement joins TRBV20-1 to TRBJ2-3; tentatively, D is TRBD2 (5 bases). The V gene's germline CDR1 is DFQATT and CDR2 SNEGSKA (reference sequence). This CDR3 comprises 15 residues. Trimming removed 3 bases from V and 4 bases from J, with 17 bases in between. CDR3 sequence (DNA): TGCAGTGCTAGGGGTCTAGGAGGAAGAGCAGATACGCAGTATTTT. Amino acid sequence: CSARGLGGRADTQYF.

This clonotype was detected many times. The chain is built from TRBV7-9 and TRBJ2-2, with D unresolved. CDR1 is SEHNR, CDR2 FQNEAQ, per germline (reference sequence). V lost 7 bases and J 1 base, leaving 13 bases between the germline ends. This CDR3 region has 15 residues. As DNA, the CDR3 is TGTGCCAGCACCCCCTTAGTGTTGAACACCGGGGAGCTGTTTTTT. Encoded protein: CASTPLVLNTGELFF. The whole variable domain, remainder taken from reference TRBV7-9 and TRBJ2-2, is DTGVSQNPRHKITKRGQNVTFRCDPISEHNRLYWYRQTLGQGPEFLTYFQNEAQLEKSRLLSDRFSAERPKGSFSTLEIQRTEQGDSAMYLCASTPLVLNTGELFFGEGSRLTVL.

The chain joins TRBV7-2 to TRBJ2-1; D might be TRBD1 (5 bases). Germline CDR1 is SGHTA and CDR2 is FQGNSA. CDR3 size: 13 residues. The V end lost 8 bases, the J end lost 0 bases, and 8 bases lay between the germline ends. As DNA, the CDR3 is TGTGCCAGCGGGGCTAGCTCCTACAATGAGCAGTTCTTC. Protein: CASGASSYNEQFF.

The chain combines TRBV18 with TRBJ2-7; a weak D match, TRBD2 (5 bases). V lost 2 bases, J lost 7 bases, and 15 bases lay in between. Germline CDR1 reads KGHSH; CDR2 reads LQKENI. This CDR3 is built from 14 residues. The CDR3 DNA sequence: TGTGCCAGCTCACCAAGTAGGGCTCCGGGAGAGCAGTACTTC. Translated, it gives CASSPSRAPGEQYF.

This clonotype has at least ten counts. The V and J genes are TRBV24-1 and TRBJ2-2; D is undetermined. The V gene's germline CDR1 is KGHDR and CDR2 SFDVKD. The CDR3 has 13 residues. Deletions cut 4 bases from V and 6 bases from J, with 8 bases between. The CDR3 is CATSDSTAGELFF. CDR3 sequence (DNA): TGTGCCACCAGTGACTCTACGGCCGGGGAGCTGTTTTTT.

This clonotype occurred many times. The CDR3 DNA reads as TGTGCCAGCTCACCTGAGCTGGGGGCGAACACTGAAGCTTTCTTT. This gives the protein CASSPELGANTEAFF. The rearrangement joins TRBV18 to TRBJ1-1, with D perhaps matching TRBD1 (6 bases). Germline CDR1 KGHSH, CDR2 LQKENI. V was shortened by 3 bases and J by 1 base, with 12 bases between the two germline ends. There are 15 residues in the CDR3.

This clonotype was picked up a small number of times. The chain is built from TRBV5-1 and TRBJ1-1; 10 nucleotides line up with TRBD1. The germline CDR1 and CDR2 sequences are SGHRS and YFSETQ. The CDR3 sequence is 14 residues long. V shed 3 bases and J 6 bases; nucleotides not matched to a gene: 5. Here the CDR3 DNA reads TGCGCCAGCAGCTCCGACAGGGGGCTATCTGAAGCTTTCTTT. Translating gives CASSSDRGLSEAFF.

The chain is built from TRBV27 and TRBJ2-3; no firm D call. CDR1 and CDR2 (germline): MNHEY, SMNVEV (reference sequence). Trimming shortened V by 5 bases and J by 6 bases, and 12 bases separated the two germline ends. The CDR3 spans 13 residues. The CDR3 nucleotides read TGTGCCAGCAGTCCTTTGGACCGGGATACGCAGTATTTT. This encodes CASSPLDRDTQYF.

At least ten counts were recorded for this clonotype. The chain uses TRBV12-3 or TRBV12-4 and TRBJ1-1, with D unresolved. Trimming cost V 8 bases and J 0 bases, with 13 bases left between them. This CDR3 is 14 amino acids long. The CDR3 DNA reads as TGTGCCAGCTGGTCGCGGTTCATGAACACTGAAGCTTTCTTT. Protein: CASWSRFMNTEAFF.

This clonotype occurred many times. CDR3 coding DNA: TGCGCCAGCAGCCAGGCAACGGGACTTAGGAGCTACGAGCAGTACTTC. Its translation is CASSQATGLRSYEQYF. The rearrangement uses TRBV4-1 and TRBJ2-7; a possible D gene is TRBD2 (6 bases). The germline V gene has CDR1 MGHRA and CDR2 YSYEKL. This CDR3 is built from 16 residues. Trimming took off 3 bases at V and 3 bases at J, with 18 bases between the two ends.

A word on this clonotype: A clone one base away is much larger, so this may be a read error. CDR3 bases: TGTGCCAGCAGCAACTGGAATAGCGGGAGTAAAAACAGTCAGTACTTC. Translating it yields CASSNWNSGSKNSQYF. V gene TRBV12-3 or TRBV12-4 combines with J gene TRBJ2-4; 9 nucleotides match TRBD2. This CDR3 contains 16 residues.

This clonotype was detected a few times. The chain carries TRBV7-9 and TRBJ2-7, with TRBD1 matching over 12 bases. CDR3 size: 15 residues. From germline, CDR1 is SEHNR and CDR2 FQNEAQ (reference sequence). V shed 4 bases and J 6 bases; nucleotides not matched to a gene: 7. CDR3 amino acids: CASSSGQGALVEQYF. In DNA, the CDR3 is TGTGCCAGCAGCTCGGGACAGGGGGCGTTGGTCGAGCAGTACTTC.

The rearrangement links TRBV5-1 to TRBJ2-1; either TRBD1 or TRBD2 may supply D (5 bases each). Trimming shortened V by 4 bases and J by 0 bases, and 17 bases separated the two germline ends. The V gene's germline CDR1 is SGHRS and CDR2 YFSETQ. This CDR3 contains 17 residues. CDR3 region: CASSVLGAEVSYNEQFF. CDR3 sequence (DNA): TGCGCCAGCAGCGTATTAGGGGCGGAGGTCTCCTACAATGAGCAGTTCTTC.

In this sample, this clonotype turned up a few times. The chain joins TRBV29-1 to TRBJ2-5, with D uncertain. Trimming left V 3 bases short and J 1 base short, with 9 bases between. The CDR3 is 13 residues long. Germline V CDR1 and CDR2: SQVTM, ANQGSEA. This CDR3 is CSVEPGVQETQYF. CDR3 coding DNA: TGCAGCGTTGAGCCAGGTGTCCAAGAGACCCAGTACTTC.

This clonotype showed up many times. This chain links TRBV5-1 with TRBJ2-7; 9 bases are a match to TRBD1. CDR1 and CDR2 (germline): SGHRS, YFSETQ. This CDR3 is 14 amino acids long. J lost 6 bases, V lost 3 bases, and 7 bases had no gene match. The CDR3 bases are TGCGCCAGCAGCTCGGGACAGGGTTTCGTCGAGCAGTACTTC. As protein: CASSSGQGFVEQYF.